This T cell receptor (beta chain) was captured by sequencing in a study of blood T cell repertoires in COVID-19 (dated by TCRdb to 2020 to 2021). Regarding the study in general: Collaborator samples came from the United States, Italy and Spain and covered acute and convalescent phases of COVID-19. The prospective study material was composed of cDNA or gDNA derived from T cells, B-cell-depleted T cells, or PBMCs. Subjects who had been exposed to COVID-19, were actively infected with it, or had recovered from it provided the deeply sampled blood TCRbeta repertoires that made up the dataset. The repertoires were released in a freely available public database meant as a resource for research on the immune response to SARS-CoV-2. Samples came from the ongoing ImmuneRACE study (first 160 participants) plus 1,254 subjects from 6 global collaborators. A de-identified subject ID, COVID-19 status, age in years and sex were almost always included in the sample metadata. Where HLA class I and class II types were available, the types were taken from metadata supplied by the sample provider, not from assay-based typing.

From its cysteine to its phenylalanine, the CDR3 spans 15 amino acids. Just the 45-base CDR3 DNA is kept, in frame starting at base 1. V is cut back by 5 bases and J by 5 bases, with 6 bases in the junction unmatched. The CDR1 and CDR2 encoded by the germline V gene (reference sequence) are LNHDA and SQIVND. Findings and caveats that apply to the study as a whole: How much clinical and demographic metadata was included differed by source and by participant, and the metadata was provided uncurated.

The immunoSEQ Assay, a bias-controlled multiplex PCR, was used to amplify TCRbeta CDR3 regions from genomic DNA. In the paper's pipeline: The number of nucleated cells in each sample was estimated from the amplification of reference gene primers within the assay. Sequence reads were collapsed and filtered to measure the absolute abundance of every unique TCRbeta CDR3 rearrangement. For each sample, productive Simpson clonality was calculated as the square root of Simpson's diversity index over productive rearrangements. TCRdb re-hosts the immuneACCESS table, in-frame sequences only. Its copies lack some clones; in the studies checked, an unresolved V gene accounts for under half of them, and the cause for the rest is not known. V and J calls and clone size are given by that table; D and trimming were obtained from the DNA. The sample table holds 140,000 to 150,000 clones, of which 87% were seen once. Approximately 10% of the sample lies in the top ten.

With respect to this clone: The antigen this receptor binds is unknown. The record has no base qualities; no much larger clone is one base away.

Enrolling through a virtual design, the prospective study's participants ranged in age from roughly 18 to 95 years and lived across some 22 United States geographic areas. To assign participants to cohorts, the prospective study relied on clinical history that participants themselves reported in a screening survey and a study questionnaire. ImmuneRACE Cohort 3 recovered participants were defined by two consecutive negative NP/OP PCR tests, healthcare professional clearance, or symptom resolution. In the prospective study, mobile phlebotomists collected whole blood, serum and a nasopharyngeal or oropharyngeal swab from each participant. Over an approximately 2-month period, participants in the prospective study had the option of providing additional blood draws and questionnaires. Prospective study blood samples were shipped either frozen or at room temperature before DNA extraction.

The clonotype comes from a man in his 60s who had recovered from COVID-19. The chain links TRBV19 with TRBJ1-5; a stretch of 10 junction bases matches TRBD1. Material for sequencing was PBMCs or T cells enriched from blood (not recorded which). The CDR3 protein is CASSGRQGAHQPQHF. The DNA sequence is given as TGTGCCAGTAGTGGCCGACAGGGGGCCCATCAGCCCCAGCATTTT.